This TCR beta chain is from a study of blood T cell repertoires in COVID-19. Study in general: The United States, Italy and Spain provided the acute and convalescent COVID-19 samples.

Sequencing was performed with immunoSEQ multiplex PCR; in TCRdb, only in-frame clones are kept and a portion is missing. The sample consists of 300,000 or so clones, nearly 90% of them appearing once. V lost 4 bases and J lost 5; bases outside the gene matches: 10. The CDR3 spans 15 residues. Germline V gene data show CDR1 as MRHNA and CDR2 as SNTAGT. Individuals drawn from approximately 26 US areas were about 18 to 95 years old. Grouping used clinical history reported by participants in a survey and questionnaire. All recovered Cohort 3 donors got two negative PCRs, got clearance, or saw symptom resolution.

The chain couples TRBV6-4 to TRBJ1-2; 7 bases are a match to TRBD1. The clonotype was recovered from a woman aged 30 to 39 who had recovered from COVID-19. The sample consisted of PBMCs or T cells enriched from blood (not recorded which). The CDR3 loop is CASSVGSGQKYGYTF. The CDR3 DNA is TGTGCCAGCAGTGTAGGGTCGGGACAGAAATATGGCTACACCTTC.